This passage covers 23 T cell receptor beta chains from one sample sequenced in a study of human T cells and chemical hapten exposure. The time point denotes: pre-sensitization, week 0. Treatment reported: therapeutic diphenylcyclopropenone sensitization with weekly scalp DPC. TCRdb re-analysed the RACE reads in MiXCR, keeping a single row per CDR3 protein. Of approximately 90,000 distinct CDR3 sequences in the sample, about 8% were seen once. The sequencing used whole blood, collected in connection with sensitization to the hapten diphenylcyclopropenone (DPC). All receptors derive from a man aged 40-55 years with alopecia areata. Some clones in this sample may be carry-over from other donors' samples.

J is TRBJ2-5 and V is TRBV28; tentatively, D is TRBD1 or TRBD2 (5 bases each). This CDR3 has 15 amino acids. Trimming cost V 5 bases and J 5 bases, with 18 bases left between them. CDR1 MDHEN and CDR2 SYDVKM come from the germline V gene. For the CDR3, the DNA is TGTGCCAGCAGTCGTCCGGGACGGCAGGGTGAGACCCAGTACTTC. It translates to CASSRPGRQGETQYF.

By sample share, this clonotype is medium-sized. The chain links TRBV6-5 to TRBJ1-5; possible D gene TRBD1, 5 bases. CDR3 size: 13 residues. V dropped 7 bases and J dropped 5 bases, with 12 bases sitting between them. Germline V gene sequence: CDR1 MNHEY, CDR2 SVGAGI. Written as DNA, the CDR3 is TGTGCCAGCACCCCGGGGCCTGATCAGCCCCAGCATTTT. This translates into CASTPGPDQPQHF.

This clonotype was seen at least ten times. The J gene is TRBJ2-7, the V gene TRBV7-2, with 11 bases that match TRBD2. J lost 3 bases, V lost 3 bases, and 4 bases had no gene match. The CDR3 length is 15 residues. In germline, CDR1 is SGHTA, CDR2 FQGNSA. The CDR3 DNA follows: TGTGCCAGCAGCTTCACTAGCGGGAGCCTCTACGAGCAGTACGTC. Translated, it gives CASSFTSGSLYEQYV.

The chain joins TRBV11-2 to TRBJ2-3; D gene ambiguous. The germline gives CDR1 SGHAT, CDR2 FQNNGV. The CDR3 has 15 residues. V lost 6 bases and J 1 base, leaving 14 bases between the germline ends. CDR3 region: CASSRDGIGTDTQYF. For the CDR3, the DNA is TGTGCCAGCAGTCGCGACGGCATTGGCACAGATACGCAGTATTTT.

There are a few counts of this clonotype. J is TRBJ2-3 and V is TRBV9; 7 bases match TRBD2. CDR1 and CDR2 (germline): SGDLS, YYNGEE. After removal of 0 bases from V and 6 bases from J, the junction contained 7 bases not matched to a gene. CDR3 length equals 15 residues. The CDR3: CASSVETSPWDTQYF. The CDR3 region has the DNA TGTGCCAGCAGCGTAGAGACTAGCCCTTGGGATACGCAGTATTTT.

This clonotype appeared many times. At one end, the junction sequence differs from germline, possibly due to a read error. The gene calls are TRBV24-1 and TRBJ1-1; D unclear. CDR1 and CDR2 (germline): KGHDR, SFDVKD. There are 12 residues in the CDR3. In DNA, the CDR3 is TGTGCCACCAGTGAGGGCAGCCATCATCAGCTCTTT. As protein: CATSEGSHHQLF.

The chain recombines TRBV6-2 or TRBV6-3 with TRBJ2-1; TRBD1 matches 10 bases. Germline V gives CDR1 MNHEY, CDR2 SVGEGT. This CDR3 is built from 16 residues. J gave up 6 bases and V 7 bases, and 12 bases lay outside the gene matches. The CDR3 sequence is CASTKNRDRGSNEQFF. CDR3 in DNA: TGTGCCAGCACCAAAAACCGGGACAGGGGTTCCAATGAGCAGTTCTTC.

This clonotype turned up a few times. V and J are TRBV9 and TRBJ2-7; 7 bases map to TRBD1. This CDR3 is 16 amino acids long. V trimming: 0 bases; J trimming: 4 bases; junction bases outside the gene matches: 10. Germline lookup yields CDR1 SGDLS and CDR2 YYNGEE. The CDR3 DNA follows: TGTGCCAGCAGCGTAGTTAGGACAGGCGAATTTTACGAGCAGTACGTC. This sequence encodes CASSVVRTGEFYEQYV.

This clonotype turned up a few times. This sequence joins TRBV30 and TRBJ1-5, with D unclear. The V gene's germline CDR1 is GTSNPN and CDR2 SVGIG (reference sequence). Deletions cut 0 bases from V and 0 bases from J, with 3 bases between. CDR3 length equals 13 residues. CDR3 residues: CAWSVDSNQPQHF. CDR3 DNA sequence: TGTGCCTGGAGTGTTGATAGCAATCAGCCCCAGCATTTT.

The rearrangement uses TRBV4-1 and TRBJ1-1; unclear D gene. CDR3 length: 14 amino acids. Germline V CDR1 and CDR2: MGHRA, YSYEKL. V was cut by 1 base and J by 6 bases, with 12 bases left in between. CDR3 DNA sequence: TGCGCCAGCAGCCAAGCTAAGGGTAGCGCTGAAGCTTTCTTT. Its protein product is CASSQAKGSAEAFF.

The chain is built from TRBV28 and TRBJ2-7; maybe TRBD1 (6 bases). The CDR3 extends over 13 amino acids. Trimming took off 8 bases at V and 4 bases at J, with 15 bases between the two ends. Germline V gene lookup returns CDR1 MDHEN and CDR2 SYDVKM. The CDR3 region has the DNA TGTGCCAGCGGGGGCCACGGGAAGTACGAGCAGTACTTC. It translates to CASGGHGKYEQYF. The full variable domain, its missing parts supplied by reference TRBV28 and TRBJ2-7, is DVKVTQSSRYLVKRTGEKVFLECVQDMDHENMFWYRQDPGLGLRLIYFSYDVKMKEKGDIPEGYSVSREKKERFSLILESASTNQTSMYLCASGGHGKYEQYFGPGTRLTVT.

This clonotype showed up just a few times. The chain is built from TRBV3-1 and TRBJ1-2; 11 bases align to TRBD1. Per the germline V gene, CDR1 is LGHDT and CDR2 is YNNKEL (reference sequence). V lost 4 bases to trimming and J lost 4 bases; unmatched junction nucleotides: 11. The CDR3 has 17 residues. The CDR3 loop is CASSRDRGTGTFYGYTF. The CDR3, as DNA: TGTGCCAGCAGCCGGGACAGGGGGACCGGAACTTTCTATGGCTACACCTTC.

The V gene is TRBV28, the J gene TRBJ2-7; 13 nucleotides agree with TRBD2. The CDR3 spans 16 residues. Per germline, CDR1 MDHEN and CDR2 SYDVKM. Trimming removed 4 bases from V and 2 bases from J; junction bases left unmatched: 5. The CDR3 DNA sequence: TGTGCCAGCAGTTCCATCGGGACTAGCGGGACCTACGAGCAGTACGTC. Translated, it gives CASSSIGTSGTYEQYV.

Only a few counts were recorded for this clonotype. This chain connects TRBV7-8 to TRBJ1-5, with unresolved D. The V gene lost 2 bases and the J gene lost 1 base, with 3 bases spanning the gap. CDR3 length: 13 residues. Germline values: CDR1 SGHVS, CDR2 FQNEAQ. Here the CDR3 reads CASSLKSNQPQHF. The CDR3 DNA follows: TGTGCCAGCAGCTTAAAGAGCAATCAGCCCCAGCATTTT.

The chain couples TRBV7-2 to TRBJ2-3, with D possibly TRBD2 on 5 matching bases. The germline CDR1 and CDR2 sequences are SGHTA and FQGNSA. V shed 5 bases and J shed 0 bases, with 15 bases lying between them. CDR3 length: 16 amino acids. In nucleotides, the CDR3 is TGTGCCAGCAGCCCCAGCCGGACTTCTAGCACAGATACGCAGTATTTT. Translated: CASSPSRTSSTDTQYF.

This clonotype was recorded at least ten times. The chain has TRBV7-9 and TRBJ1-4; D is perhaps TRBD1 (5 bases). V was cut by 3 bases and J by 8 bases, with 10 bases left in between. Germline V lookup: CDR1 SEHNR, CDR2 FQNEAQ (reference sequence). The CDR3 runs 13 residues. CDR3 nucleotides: TGTGCCAGCAGCTTTGGGGGAAGGGAAAAACTGTTTTTT. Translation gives CASSFGGREKLFF.

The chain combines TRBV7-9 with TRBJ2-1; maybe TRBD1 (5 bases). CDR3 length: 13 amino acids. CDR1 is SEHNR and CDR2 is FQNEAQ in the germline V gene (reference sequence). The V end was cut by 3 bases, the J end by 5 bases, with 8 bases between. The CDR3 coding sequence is TGTGCCAGCAGCTTCCCGACAGACAATGAGCAGTTCTTC. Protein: CASSFPTDNEQFF. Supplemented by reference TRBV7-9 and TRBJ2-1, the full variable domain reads DTGVSQNPRHKITKRGQNVTFRCDPISEHNRLYWYRQTLGQGPEFLTYFQNEAQLEKSRLLSDRFSAERPKGSFSTLEIQRTEQGDSAMYLCASSFPTDNEQFFGPGTRLTVL.

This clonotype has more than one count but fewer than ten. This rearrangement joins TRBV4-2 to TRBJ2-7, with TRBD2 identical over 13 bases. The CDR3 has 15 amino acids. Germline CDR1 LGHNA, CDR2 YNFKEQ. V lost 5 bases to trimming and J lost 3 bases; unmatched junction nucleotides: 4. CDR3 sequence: CASSSGTSGNYEQYF. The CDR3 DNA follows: TGTGCCAGCAGCTCCGGGACTAGCGGGAACTACGAGCAGTACTTC.

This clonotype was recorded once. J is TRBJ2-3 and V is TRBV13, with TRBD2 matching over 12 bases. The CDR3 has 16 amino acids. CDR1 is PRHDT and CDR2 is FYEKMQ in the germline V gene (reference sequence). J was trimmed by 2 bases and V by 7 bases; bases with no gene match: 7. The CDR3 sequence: CASIQLAGGFTDTQYF. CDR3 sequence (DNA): TGTGCCAGCATCCAACTAGCGGGAGGATTCACAGATACGCAGTATTTT.

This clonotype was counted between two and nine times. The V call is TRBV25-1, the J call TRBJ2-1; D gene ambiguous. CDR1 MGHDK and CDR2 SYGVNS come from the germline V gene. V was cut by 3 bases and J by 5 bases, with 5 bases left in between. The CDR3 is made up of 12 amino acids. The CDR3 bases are TGTGCCAGCAGTGACCTTGACAATGAGCAGTTCTTC. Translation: CASSDLDNEQFF. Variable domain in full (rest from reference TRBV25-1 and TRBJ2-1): EADIYQTPRYLVIGTGKKITLECSQTMGHDKMYWYQQDPGMELHLIHYSYGVNSTEKGDLSSESTVSRIRTEHFPLTLESARPSHTSQYLCASSDLDNEQFFGPGTRLTVL.

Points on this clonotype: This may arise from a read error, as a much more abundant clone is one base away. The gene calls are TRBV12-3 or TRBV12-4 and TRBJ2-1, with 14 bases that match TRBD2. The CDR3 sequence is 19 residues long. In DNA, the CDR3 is TGTACCAGCAGTTTCTTAGATCCGGGACTAGCGGGAGCTACCAATGAGCAGTTCTTC. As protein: CTSSFLDPGLAGATNEQFF.

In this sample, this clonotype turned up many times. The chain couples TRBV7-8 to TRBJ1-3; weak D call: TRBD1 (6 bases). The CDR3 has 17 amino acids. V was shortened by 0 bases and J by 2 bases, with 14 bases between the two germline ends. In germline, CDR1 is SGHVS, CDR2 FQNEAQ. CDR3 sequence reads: CASSLALAGEAGNTIYF. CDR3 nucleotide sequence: TGTGCCAGCAGCTTAGCGTTAGCAGGGGAGGCTGGAAACACCATATATTTT.

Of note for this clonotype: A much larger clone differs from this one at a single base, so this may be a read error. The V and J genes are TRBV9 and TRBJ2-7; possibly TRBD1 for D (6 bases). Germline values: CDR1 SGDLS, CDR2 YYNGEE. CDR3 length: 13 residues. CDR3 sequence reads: CASSEQGRHDQYF. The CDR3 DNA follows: TGTGCCAGCAGCGAACAGGGTCGCCACGATCAGTACTTC. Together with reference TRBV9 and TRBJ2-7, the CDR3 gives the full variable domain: DSGVTQTPKHLITATGQRVTLRCSPRSGDLSVYWYQQSLDQGLQFLIQYYNGEERAKGNILERFSAQQFPDLHSELNLSSLELGDSALYFCASSEQGRHDQYFGPGTRLTVT.